This TCR beta chain is drawn from a study of blood T cells in healthy people across ages. Primed by a sample-barcoded 5' primer and a J-beta primer mix, a second PCR proceeded for about 7 to 11 cycles. TCRdb reanalysed the 5' RACE reads using MiXCR and keeps one entry per CDR3 protein. The table shows over 950,000 distinct CDR3 sequences, with roughly 47% occurring only once. Study-level results: Conclusively comparing naive with antigen-experienced cells was impossible with unsorted PBMCs.

Isolating PBMCs gave at least 6 million of these cells per sample. V lost 2 bases to trimming and J lost 4 bases, with 13 bases between them. CDR1 is SGHTA, CDR2 FQGNSA, per germline. This CDR3 comprises 15 residues. This clonotype showed up just a few times. Its antigen is not identified. The source is a woman aged 60 to 75 in good health. The V call is TRBV7-2, the J call TRBJ2-3; D is unresolved. The source material was blood. The CDR3 DNA follows: TGTGCCAGCAGCTTACGGCGGAACAGCGCAGATACGCAGTATTTT. It codes for CASSLRRNSADTQYF.